A single TCR beta chain is shown here with its context. Its antigen is still unknown. The read ends 3 residues early relative to the CDR3; the germline J gene fills the gap. Data came from immunoSEQ multiplex PCR; TCRdb stores just in-frame clones and leaves some out. This specimen shows roughly 50,000 clones; the ten leading clones hold about 0.83%. The CDR3 has 14 residues. From germline, CDR1 is SNHLY and CDR2 FYNNEI. V lost 6 bases to trimming and J lost 3 bases; unmatched junction nucleotides: 5. This sample is drawn from a study of Tregs in tolerant kidney transplant recipients. Study-wide context: Recipients received nonmyeloablative bone marrow transplants from related graft donors, with transient mixed chimerism.

Regarding the study as a whole: The most relevant donor-specific Treg TCRbeta repertoire apparently came from expansion with activated donor B cells.

This rearrangement joins TRBV2 to TRBJ2-7; 10 bases are shared with TRBD1. Specimen: CD4+ T cells from blood, collected before the transplant. The clonotype was recovered from a human donor who received a combined kidney and bone marrow transplant. The DNA read from the CDR3 is TGTGCCAGCAGGGGGACAGGGGCCCTCTACGAG. It yields the protein CASRGTGALYE. From start to end, the CDR3 is CASRGTGALYEQYF.